This T cell receptor (beta chain) originates from a study of identical twins. This clonotype has a handful of counts. The germline V gene encodes CDR1 DFQATT and CDR2 SNEGSKA (reference sequence). The CDR3 extends over 14 amino acids. V shed 3 bases and J shed 0 bases, with 6 bases lying between them. From the 5' RACE reads, TCRdb called clonotypes with MiXCR, one entry per CDR3 protein. There are some 1,700,000 distinct CDR3 sequences in the sample; more than 30% occur only once, and about 0.27% lies in the top ten. The specimen was cord blood. The V and J genes are TRBV20-1 and TRBJ2-6; D call uncertain. The sequence came from a newborn girl in good health. CDR3 region: CSASMTSGANVLTF. In DNA, the CDR3 is TGCAGTGCTAGTATGACCTCTGGGGCCAACGTCCTGACTTTC.